A selection of T cell receptor beta chains follows, all from one sample in a study of blood T cell repertoires in COVID-19. Here immunoSEQ multiplex PCR was the method, and the copy in TCRdb shows in-frame clones only, minus some. Among some 400,000 clones listed, 90% were seen once. Sequences were obtained from peripheral blood. These receptors were obtained from a man aged 18 to 29 with active or convalescent COVID-19. CDR3s include the opening cysteine and the closing phenylalanine or tryptophan. Some rows have no size entry. The others give once, few or many, or a class for an expanded clone.

j_gene: TRBJ1-2; abundance: -; v_gene: TRBV3-1/TRBV3-2; CDR3aa: CASSSNYGYTF
j_gene: TRBJ1-1; abundance: once; v_gene: TRBV3-1/TRBV3-2; CDR3aa: CASSLAGGETEAFF
j_gene: TRBJ1-2; abundance: -; v_gene: TRBV18; CDR3aa: CASAPQGAEGYTF
j_gene: TRBJ1-2; abundance: -; v_gene: TRBV28; CDR3aa: CASGFRGRFNYGYTF
j_gene: TRBJ2-5; abundance: -; v_gene: TRBV29-1; CDR3aa: CSVDNYKETQYF
j_gene: TRBJ1-5; abundance: few; v_gene: TRBV5-5; CDR3aa: CASSDLLQGTHQPQHF
j_gene: TRBJ2-7; abundance: -; v_gene: TRBV27; CDR3aa: CASSWSGSNEQYF
j_gene: TRBJ1-2; abundance: -; v_gene: TRBV28; CDR3aa: CASSPPGRAYYGYTF
j_gene: TRBJ1-5; abundance: -; v_gene: TRBV20-1; CDR3aa: CSAGDNQPQHF
j_gene: TRBJ2-7; abundance: -; v_gene: TRBV21-1; CDR3aa: CASRLLQGVTSYEQYF
j_gene: TRBJ2-1; abundance: -; v_gene: TRBV4-1; CDR3aa: CASSQTTGTGGYNEQFF
j_gene: TRBJ1-4; abundance: -; v_gene: TRBV29-1; CDR3aa: CSVEDLGPAGEKLFF
j_gene: TRBJ2-2; abundance: -; v_gene: TRBV18; CDR3aa: CASSPLRGTANTGELFF
j_gene: TRBJ2-5; abundance: -; v_gene: TRBV7-9; CDR3aa: CASSRGTVQETQYF
j_gene: TRBJ1-4; abundance: -; v_gene: TRBV18; CDR3aa: CASSPSATNEKLFF
j_gene: TRBJ1-3; abundance: once; v_gene: TRBV18; CDR3aa: CASSPMGDSGNTIYF
j_gene: TRBJ2-7; abundance: -; v_gene: TRBV6-5; CDR3aa: CASSARDRGSYEQYF
j_gene: TRBJ2-1; abundance: -; v_gene: TRBV4-3; CDR3aa: CASSQALNEEGLYNEQFF
j_gene: TRBJ2-3; abundance: -; v_gene: TRBV4-2; CDR3aa: CASSQEISGGSSTDTQYF